This T cell receptor beta chain was obtained from a study of blood T cell repertoires in COVID-19. In the study overall: COVID-19 samples from acute and convalescent phases originated in the United States, Italy and Spain. The analysed material was cDNA or gDNA that came from T cells, B-cell-depleted T cells, or PBMCs.

The V gene's germline CDR1 is KGHSH and CDR2 LQKENI. The CDR3 contains 14 residues. Trimming took 3 bases from V and 4 from J, leaving 10 bases between them. A note on this clone: The same CDR3 is also encoded by other DNA sequences in this sample.

As handled by the study authors: From reference gene primer amplification, estimates of nucleated cell counts were derived. Clones were sequenced by immunoSEQ multiplex PCR, and TCRdb holds only the in-frame ones, with some missing. V and J calls and clone size follow that table, whereas D and trimming were derived from the DNA. Of about 99,000 clones in the sample, approximately 80% are singletons; the top ten hold approximately 12%. Input material: peripheral blood. This receptor was obtained from a human donor in a cohort sampled during active or convalescent COVID-19. The chain couples TRBV18 to TRBJ1-3; D is possibly TRBD1 (6 bases). The CDR3 nucleotides read TGTGCCAGCTCACCTACAGGGTCCGGAAACACCATATATTTT. As protein: CASSPTGSGNTIYF. The full variable domain, its missing parts supplied by reference TRBV18 and TRBJ1-3, is NAGVMQNPRHLVRRRGQEARLRCSPMKGHSHVYWYRQLPEEGLKFMVYLQKENIIDESGMPKERFSAEFPKEGPSILRIQQVVRGDSAAYFCASSPTGSGNTIYFGEGSWLTVV.